These 12 T cell receptor beta chains share one sample of origin, sequenced in a study of radiotherapy plus CTLA-4 blockade in lung cancer. Sequencing was performed with immunoSEQ multiplex PCR; in TCRdb, only in-frame clones are kept and a portion is missing. The sample includes some 110,000 clones, approximately 80% of them seen just once. Sequencing used peripheral blood, obtained from a patient treated with radiotherapy plus ipilimumab. These TCRs come from a human donor with non-small cell lung cancer that progressed on radiotherapy plus ipilimumab. Some clones in this sample may be carry-over from other donors' samples.

The table lists this clone with a count of one. The chain uses TRBV5-5 and TRBJ2-5; no clear D. Trimming shortened V by 2 bases and J by 3 bases, and 5 bases separated the two germline ends. The CDR3 loop spans 12 amino acids. CDR1 is SGHKS and CDR2 is YYEKEE in the germline V gene (reference sequence). The CDR3 DNA sequence: TGTGCCAGCAGCTTCCGAGAAGAGACCCAGTACTTC. Protein sequence: CASSFREETQYF.

The chain couples TRBV19 to TRBJ2-3; the D is unclear. Germline V gene lookup returns CDR1 LNHDA and CDR2 SQIVND (reference sequence). Trimming pared 5 bases from V and 5 bases from J, leaving 5 bases between. This CDR3 is 11 amino acids long. Here the CDR3 reads CASSFGDTQYF. The CDR3 DNA sequence: TGTGCCAGTAGTTTTGGAGATACGCAGTATTTT. Complete variable domain (other parts from reference TRBV19 and TRBJ2-3): DGGITQSPKYLFRKEGQNVTLSCEQNLNHDAMYWYRQDPGQGLRLIYYSQIVNDFQKGDIAEGYSVSREKKESFPLTVTSAQKNPTAFYLCASSFGDTQYFGPGTRLTVL.

The chain joins TRBV7-2 to TRBJ2-2; 7 nucleotides line up with TRBD2. Germline V gives CDR1 SGHTA, CDR2 FQGNSA. Trimming took 5 bases from V and 6 from J; bases not matched to a gene: 12. The CDR3 runs to 16 residues. The chain's CDR3 is CASSPRLGGFAGELFF. In nucleotides, the CDR3 is TGTGCCAGCAGCCCCCGGCTGGGGGGGTTCGCCGGGGAGCTGTTTTTT.

The chain joins TRBV4-3 to TRBJ2-7, with D hard to call. The germline V gene encodes CDR1 LGHNA and CDR2 YSLEER. V lost 0 bases and J 3 bases, leaving 12 bases between the germline ends. CDR3 size: 15 residues. The CDR3, as DNA: TGCGCCAGCAGCCAAGACCCCGACTTCTACTACGAGCAGTACTTC. This gives the protein CASSQDPDFYYEQYF.

J is TRBJ1-2 and V is TRBV7-9; TRBD1 is a possible D gene (5 bases). V shed 5 bases and J shed 0 bases, with 10 bases lying between them. CDR1 is SEHNR, CDR2 FQNEAQ, per germline (reference sequence). There are 14 residues in the CDR3. This CDR3 reads CASSLRGSNYGYTF. CDR3 nucleotide sequence: TGTGCCAGCAGCCTACGGGGCTCTAACTATGGCTACACCTTC. The full variable domain, completed using reference TRBV7-9 and TRBJ1-2, is DTGVSQNPRHKITKRGQNVTFRCDPISEHNRLYWYRQTLGQGPEFLTYFQNEAQLEKSRLLSDRFSAERPKGSFSTLEIQRTEQGDSAMYLCASSLRGSNYGYTFGSGTRLTVV.

The V call is TRBV7-9, the J call TRBJ2-1; 7 bases line up with TRBD1. Germline V gene data show CDR1 as SEHNR and CDR2 as FQNEAQ (reference sequence). Trimming cost V 4 bases and J 6 bases; bases outside gene matches: 6. CDR3 length: 14 residues. The CDR3 DNA follows: TGTGCCAGCAGCTACCTTGACAGGGTCAATGAGCAGTTCTTC. Its protein is CASSYLDRVNEQFF.

V gene TRBV7-3 combines with J gene TRBJ1-2, with unresolved D. CDR1 is SGHTA and CDR2 is FQGTGA in the germline V gene. The CDR3 consists of 13 residues. V was clipped by 4 bases and J by 8 bases, with 14 bases between them. The CDR3: CASSSKDAGGYTF. DNA for the CDR3: TGTGCCAGCAGCTCAAAGGACGCGGGGGGCTACACCTTC.

V gene TRBV11-3 combines with J gene TRBJ2-1; D gene ambiguous. In germline, CDR1 is SGHNT, CDR2 YENEEA. The CDR3 has 14 residues. V was shortened by 2 bases and J by 2 bases, with 7 bases between the two germline ends. Here the CDR3 DNA reads TGTGCCAGCAGCTTACGAGGCACCTACAATGAGCAGTTCTTC. Protein: CASSLRGTYNEQFF.

This clone has only one observation. V is TRBV2 and J is TRBJ1-5; TRBD1 matches at 9 bases. V lost 5 bases and J lost 1; bases outside the gene matches: 6. CDR3 length: 16 amino acids. Germline values: CDR1 SNHLY, CDR2 FYNNEI. The CDR3 region has the DNA TGTGCCAGCAGTCCCACAGGGGGCGAGAGCAATCAGCCCCAGCATTTT. This gives the protein CASSPTGGESNQPQHF.

The rearrangement uses TRBV29-1 and TRBJ2-3; unclear D gene. The CDR3 is made up of 13 amino acids. The ends were cut back, 4 bases at V and 1 base at J, with 9 bases in the middle. CDR1 and CDR2 (germline): SQVTM, ANQGSEA. The CDR3 loop is CSVVLTGTDTQYF. CDR3 coding DNA: TGCAGCGTTGTACTGACGGGCACAGATACGCAGTATTTT.

This sequence joins TRBV18 and TRBJ1-4, with a weak D call TRBD1 (5 bases). CDR3 length: 16 amino acids. V dropped 4 bases and J dropped 4 bases, with 16 bases sitting between them. Germline V lookup: CDR1 KGHSH, CDR2 LQKENI. CDR3 nucleotide sequence: TGTGCCAGCTCACGCGAAAACCCAGGGTTTAATGAAAAACTGTTTTTT. This encodes CASSRENPGFNEKLFF.

This clone was picked up many times. The V gene is TRBV5-3, the J gene TRBJ2-7; TRBD1 agrees at 8 bases. TRBV5-3 is noted as an ORF with a role that remains uncertain. V was clipped by 4 bases and J by 3 bases; unmatched bases: 12. The CDR3 has 16 residues. Here the CDR3 reads CARSTGAGQGVYEQYF. For the CDR3, the DNA is TGTGCCAGAAGCACTGGAGCCGGACAGGGTGTCTACGAGCAGTACTTC.